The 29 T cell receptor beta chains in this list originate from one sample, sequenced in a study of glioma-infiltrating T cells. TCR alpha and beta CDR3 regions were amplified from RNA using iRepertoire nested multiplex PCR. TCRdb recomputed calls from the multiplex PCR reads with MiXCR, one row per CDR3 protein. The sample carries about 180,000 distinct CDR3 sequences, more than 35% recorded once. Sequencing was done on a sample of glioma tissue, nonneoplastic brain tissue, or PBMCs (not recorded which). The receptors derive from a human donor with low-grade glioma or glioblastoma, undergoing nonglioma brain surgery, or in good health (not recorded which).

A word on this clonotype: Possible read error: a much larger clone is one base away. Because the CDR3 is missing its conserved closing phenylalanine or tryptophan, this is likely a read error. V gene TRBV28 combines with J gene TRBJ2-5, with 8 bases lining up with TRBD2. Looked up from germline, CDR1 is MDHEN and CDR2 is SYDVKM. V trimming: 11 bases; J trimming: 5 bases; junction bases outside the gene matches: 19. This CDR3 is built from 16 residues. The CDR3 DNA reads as TGTGCCGTGCGCAAACTGGGGCTAGCGGGTCTGGAGACCCAGTACTTA. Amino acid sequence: CAVRKLGLAGLETQYL.

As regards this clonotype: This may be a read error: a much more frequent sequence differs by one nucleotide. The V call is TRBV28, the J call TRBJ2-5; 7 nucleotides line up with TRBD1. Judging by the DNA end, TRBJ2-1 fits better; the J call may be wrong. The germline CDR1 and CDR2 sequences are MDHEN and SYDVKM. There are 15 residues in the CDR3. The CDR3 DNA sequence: TGTGCCAGCAGTGGGGCGAACAGGGGCGACAATGAGCAGTTCTTC. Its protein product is CASSGANRGDNEQFF.

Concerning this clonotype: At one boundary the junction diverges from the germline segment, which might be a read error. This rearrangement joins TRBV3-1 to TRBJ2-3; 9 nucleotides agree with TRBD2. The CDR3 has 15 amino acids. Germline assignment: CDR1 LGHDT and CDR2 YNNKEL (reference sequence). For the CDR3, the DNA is TGTGCCAGCAGCCAGACGTCTAGCGGGAAAGATACGAAGTATTTT. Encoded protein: CASSQTSSGKDTKYF.

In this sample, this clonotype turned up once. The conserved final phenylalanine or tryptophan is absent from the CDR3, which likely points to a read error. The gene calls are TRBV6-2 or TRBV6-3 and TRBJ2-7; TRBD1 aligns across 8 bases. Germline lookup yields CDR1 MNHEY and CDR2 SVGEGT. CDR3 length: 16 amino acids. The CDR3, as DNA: TGTGCCATCAGTGGTGCTGAGGACAGGGCCTCCTACGAGCAGTACTTA. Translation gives CAISGAEDRASYEQYL.

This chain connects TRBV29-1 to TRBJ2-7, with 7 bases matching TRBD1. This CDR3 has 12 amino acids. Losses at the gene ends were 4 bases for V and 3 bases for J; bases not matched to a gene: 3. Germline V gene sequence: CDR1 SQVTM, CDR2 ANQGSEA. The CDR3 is CSVGQGSYEQYF. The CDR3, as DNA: TGCAGCGTTGGACAGGGTAGCTACGAGCAGTACTTC.

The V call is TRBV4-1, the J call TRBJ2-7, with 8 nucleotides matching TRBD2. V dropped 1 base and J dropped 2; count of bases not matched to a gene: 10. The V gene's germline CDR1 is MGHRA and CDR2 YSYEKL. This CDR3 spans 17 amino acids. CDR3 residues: CASSQGTSTVGAYEQYF. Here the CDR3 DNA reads TGCGCCAGCAGCCAAGGGACTAGCACAGTTGGGGCCTACGAGCAGTACTTC.

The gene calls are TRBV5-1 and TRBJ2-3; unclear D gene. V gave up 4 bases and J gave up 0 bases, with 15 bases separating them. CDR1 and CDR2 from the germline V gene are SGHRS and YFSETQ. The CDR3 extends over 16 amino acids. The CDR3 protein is CASSPAFDRSTDTQYF. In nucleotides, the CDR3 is TGCGCCAGCAGCCCCGCATTCGATCGAAGCACAGATACGCAGTATTTT.

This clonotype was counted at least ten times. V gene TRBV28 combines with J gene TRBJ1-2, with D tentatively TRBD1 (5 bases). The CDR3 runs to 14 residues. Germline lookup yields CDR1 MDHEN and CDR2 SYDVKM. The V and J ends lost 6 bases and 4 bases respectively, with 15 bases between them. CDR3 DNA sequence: TGTGCCAGCAGCCCGACGGGACGGCTCTATGGCTACACCTTC. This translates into CASSPTGRLYGYTF.

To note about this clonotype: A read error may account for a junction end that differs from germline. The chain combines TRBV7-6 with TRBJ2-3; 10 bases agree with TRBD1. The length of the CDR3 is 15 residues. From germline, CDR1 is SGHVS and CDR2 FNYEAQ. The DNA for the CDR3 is TGTGCCAGCAGCTCCGGGACAGGGGCCTCAGATACGCGGTATTTT. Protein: CASSSGTGASDTRYF. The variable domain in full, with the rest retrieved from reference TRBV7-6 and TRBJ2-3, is GAGVSQSPRYKVTKRGQDVALRCDPISGHVSLYWYRQALGQGPEFLTYFNYEAQQDKSGLPNDRFSAERPEGSISTLTIQRTEQRDSAMYRCASSSGTGASDTRYFGPGTRLTVL.

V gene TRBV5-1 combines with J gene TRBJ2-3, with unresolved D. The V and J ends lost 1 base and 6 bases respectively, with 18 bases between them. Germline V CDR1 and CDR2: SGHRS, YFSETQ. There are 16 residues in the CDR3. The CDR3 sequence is CASSLSATRTTDTQYF. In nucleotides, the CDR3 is TGCGCCAGCAGCTTGTCCGCGACGAGGACGACTGATACGCAGTATTTT.

This chain's CDR3 is CASRQGEEYSNQPQHF. The CDR3 DNA sequence: TGTGCCAGTAGGCAGGGGGAAGAGTATAGCAATCAGCCCCAGCATTTT. The chain employs TRBV19 and TRBJ1-5, with 7 bases identical to TRBD1. Germline V gene data show CDR1 as LNHDA and CDR2 as SQIVND (reference sequence). The CDR3 extends over 16 amino acids. V was clipped by 6 bases and J by 0 bases; unmatched bases: 8.

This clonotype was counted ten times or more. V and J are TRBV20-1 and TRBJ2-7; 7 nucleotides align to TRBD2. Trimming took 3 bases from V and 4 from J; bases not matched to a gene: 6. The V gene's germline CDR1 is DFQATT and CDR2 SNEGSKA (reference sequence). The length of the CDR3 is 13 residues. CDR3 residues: CSASKTSVYEQYF. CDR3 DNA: TGCAGTGCTAGTAAAACTAGCGTGTACGAGCAGTACTTC.

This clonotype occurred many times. The CDR3: CSADENEQFF. The CDR3 DNA reads as TGCAGCGCCGATGAAAATGAGCAGTTCTTC. This chain uses TRBV29-1 with TRBJ2-1, with D unresolved. This CDR3 region has 10 residues. Germline V gene lookup returns CDR1 SQVTM and CDR2 ANQGSEA. V lost 7 bases and J lost 7, with 8 bases in between.

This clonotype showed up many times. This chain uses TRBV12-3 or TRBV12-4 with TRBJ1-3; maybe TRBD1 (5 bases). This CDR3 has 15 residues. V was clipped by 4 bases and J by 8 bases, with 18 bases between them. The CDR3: CASSYWGGVKDTIYF. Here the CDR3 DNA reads TGTGCCAGCAGTTATTGGGGGGGGGTAAAGGACACCATATATTTT.

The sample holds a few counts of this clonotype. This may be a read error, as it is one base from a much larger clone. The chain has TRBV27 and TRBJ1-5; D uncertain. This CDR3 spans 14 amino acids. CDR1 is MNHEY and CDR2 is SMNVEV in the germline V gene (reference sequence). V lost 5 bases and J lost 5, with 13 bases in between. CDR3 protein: CASSIKGGYQPQHF. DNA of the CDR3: TGTGCCAGCAGTATAAAGGGTGGATATCAGCCCCAGCATTTT.

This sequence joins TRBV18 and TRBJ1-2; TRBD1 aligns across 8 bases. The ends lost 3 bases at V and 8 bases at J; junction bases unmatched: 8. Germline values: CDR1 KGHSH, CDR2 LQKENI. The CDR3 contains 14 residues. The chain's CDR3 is CASSPQGTGEGYTF. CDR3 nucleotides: TGTGCCAGCTCACCGCAGGGGACAGGAGAAGGCTACACCTTC.

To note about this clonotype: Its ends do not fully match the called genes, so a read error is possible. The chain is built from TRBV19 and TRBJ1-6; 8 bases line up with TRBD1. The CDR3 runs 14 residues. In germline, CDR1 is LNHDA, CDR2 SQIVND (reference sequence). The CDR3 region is CASSPGQVFPPIHF. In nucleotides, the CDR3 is TGTGCCAGTAGTCCGGGACAGGTTTTTCCACCCATCCACTTT. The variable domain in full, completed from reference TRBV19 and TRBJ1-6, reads DGGITQSPKYLFRKEGQNVTLSCEQNLNHDAMYWYRQDPGQGLRLIYYSQIVNDFQKGDIAEGYSVSREKKESFPLTVTSAQKNPTAFYLCASSPGQVFPPIHFGNGTRLTVT.

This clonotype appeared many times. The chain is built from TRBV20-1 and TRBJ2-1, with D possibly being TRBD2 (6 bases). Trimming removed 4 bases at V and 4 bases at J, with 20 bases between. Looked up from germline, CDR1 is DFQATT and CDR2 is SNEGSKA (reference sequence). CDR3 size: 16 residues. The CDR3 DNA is TGCAGTGCTAATTCGGGGACTCCCCGAGGATACAATGAGCAGTTCTTC. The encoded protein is CSANSGTPRGYNEQFF.

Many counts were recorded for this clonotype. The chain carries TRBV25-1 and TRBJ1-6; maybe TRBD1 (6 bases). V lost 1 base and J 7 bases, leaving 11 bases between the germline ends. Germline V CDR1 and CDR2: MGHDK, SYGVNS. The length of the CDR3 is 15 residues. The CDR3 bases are TGTGCCAGCAGTGAATCCAGGGGAGAGAATTCACCCCTCCACTTT. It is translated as CASSESRGENSPLHF.

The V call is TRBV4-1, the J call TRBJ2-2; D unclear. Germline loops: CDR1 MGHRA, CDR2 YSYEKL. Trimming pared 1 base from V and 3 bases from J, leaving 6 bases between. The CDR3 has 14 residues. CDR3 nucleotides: TGCGCCAGCAGCCAAGCCGAGCACACCGGGGAGCTGTTTTTT. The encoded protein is CASSQAEHTGELFF.

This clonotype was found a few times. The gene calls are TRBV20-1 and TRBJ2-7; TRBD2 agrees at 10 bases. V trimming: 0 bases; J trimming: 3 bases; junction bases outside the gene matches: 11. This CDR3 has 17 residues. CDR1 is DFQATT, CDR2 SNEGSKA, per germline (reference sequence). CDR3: CSARDIPSSGSFYEQYF. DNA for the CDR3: TGCAGTGCTAGAGATATTCCGTCTAGCGGGAGTTTCTACGAGCAGTACTTC.

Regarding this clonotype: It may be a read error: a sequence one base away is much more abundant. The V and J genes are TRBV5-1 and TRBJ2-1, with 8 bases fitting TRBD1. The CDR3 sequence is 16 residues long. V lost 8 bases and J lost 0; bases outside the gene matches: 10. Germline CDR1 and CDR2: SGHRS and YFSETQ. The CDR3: CARSVDTGGSYNEQFF. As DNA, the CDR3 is TGCGCCAGAAGCGTAGACACAGGGGGCTCCTACAATGAGCAGTTCTTC.

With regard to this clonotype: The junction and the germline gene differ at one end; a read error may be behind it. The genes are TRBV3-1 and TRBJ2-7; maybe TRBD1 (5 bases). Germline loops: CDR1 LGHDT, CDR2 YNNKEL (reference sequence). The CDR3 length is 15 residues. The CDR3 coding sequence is TGTGCCAGCAGACAAGATTTGGTGGTTGGGGCCGAGAAGTACTTC. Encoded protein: CASRQDLVVGAEKYF.

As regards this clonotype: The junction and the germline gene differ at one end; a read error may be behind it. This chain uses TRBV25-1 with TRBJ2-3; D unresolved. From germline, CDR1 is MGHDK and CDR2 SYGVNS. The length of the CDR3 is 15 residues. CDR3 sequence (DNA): TGTGCCAGCAGTGATCGTGGCTCCCACACAGATAAGCAGTATTTT. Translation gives CASSDRGSHTDKQYF.

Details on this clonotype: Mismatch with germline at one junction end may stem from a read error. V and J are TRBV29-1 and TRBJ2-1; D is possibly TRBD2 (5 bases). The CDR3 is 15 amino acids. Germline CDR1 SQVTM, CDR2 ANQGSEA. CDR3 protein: CSVEDSRRAYNEQFF. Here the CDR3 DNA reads TGCAGCGTTGAAGATAGTAGGCGGGCTTACAACGAGCAGTTCTTC.

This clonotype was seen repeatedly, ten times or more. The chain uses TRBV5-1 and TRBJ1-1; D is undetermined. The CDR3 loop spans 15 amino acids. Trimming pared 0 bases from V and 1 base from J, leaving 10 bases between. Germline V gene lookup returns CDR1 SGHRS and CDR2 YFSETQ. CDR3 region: CASSLGDRANTEAFF. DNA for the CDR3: TGCGCCAGCAGCTTGGGGGATCGAGCGAACACTGAAGCTTTCTTT.

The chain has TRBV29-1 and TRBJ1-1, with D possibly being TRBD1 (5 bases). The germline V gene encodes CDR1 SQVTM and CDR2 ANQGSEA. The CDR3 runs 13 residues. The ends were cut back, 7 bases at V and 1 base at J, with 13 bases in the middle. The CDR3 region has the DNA TGCAGCGGAACAACAGGTCGGAACACTGAAGCTTTCTTT. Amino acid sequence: CSGTTGRNTEAFF.

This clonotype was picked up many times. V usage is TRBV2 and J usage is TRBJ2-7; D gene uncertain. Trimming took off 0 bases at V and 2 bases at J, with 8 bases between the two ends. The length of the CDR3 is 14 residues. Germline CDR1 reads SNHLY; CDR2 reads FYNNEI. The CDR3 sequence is CASSEAVGTYEQYF. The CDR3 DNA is TGTGCCAGCAGTGAAGCAGTGGGCACCTACGAGCAGTACTTC. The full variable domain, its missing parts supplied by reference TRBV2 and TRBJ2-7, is EPEVTQTPSHQVTQMGQEVILRCVPISNHLYFYWYRQILGQKVEFLVSFYNNEISEKSEIFDDQFSVERPDGSNFTLKIRSTKLEDSAMYFCASSEAVGTYEQYFGPGTRLTVT.

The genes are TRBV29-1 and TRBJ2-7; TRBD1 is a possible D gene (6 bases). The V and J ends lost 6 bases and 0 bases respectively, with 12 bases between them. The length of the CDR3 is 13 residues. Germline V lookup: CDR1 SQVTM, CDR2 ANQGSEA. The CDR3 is CSVGTLASYEQYF. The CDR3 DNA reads TGCAGCGTGGGGACACTGGCCTCCTACGAGCAGTACTTC.